This T cell receptor (beta chain) comes out of a study of cytomegalovirus exposure and HLA in healthy donors. Use of 60 Vbeta and 13 Jbeta primers characterized the PCR. Assay: immunoSEQ multiplex PCR; the TCRdb copy retains only in-frame clones and omits some. The sample has about 160,000 clones, 77% seen once. The CDR3 extends over 15 amino acids. CDR1 is MNHEY, CDR2 SVGAGI, per germline. Germline trimming cut 6 bases from V and 3 bases from J; bases unmatched to any gene: 7. Turning to this clone: Its antigen is not identified.

General study findings and limits: With later analysis, a missense DCLRE1C variant became linked to TCR beta V- and J-gene trimming.

The rearrangement uses TRBV6-5 and TRBJ1-5; 8 bases agree with TRBD1. Sample: PBMCs. The sequence was obtained from a woman aged 30 to 39 in good health and CMV-seronegative. In DNA, the CDR3 is TGTGCCAGCAGACCAGGGGGCTTTGACAATCAGCCCCAGCATTTT. Translated: CASRPGGFDNQPQHF.